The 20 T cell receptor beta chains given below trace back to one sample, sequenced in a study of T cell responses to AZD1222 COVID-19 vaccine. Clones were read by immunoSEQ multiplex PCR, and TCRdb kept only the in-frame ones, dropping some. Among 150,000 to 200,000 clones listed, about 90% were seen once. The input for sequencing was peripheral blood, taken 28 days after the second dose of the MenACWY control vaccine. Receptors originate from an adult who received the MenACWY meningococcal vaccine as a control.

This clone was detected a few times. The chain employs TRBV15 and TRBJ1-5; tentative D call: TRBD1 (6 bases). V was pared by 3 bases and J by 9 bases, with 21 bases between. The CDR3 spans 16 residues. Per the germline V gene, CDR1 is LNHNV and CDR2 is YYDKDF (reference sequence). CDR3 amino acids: CATSSPFGGPSGPQHF. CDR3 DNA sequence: TGTGCCACCAGCAGCCCTTTCGGGGGGCCGAGCGGGCCCCAGCATTTT.

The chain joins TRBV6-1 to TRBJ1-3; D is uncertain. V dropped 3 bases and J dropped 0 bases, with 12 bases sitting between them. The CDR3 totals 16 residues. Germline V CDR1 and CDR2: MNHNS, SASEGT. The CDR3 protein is CASSESPSGSGNTIYF. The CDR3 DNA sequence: TGTGCCAGCAGTGAGTCACCTTCGGGCTCTGGAAACACCATATATTTT.

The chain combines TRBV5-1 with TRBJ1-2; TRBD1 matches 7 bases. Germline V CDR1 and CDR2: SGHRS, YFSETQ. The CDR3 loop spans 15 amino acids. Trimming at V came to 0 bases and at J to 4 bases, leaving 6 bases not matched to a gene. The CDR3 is CASSLVTGQPYGYTF. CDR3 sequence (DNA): TGCGCCAGCAGCTTGGTTACGGGACAGCCCTATGGCTACACCTTC.

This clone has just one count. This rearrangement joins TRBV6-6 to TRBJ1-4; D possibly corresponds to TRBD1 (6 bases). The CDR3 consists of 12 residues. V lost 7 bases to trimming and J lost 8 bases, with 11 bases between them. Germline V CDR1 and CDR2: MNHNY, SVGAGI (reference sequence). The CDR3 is CASKDSPEKLFF. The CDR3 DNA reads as TGTGCCAGCAAGGACAGCCCAGAAAAACTGTTTTTT.

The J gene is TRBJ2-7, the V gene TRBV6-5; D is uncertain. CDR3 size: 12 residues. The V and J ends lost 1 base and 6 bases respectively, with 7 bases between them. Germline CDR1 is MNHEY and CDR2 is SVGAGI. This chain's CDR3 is CASSYFPGEQYF. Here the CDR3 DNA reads TGTGCCAGCAGTTACTTCCCGGGCGAGCAGTACTTC.

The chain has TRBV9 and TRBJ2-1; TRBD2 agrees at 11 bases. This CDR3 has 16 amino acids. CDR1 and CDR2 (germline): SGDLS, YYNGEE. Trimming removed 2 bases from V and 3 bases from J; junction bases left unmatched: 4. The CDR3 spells CASSVPTSGNYNEQFF. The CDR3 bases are TGTGCCAGCAGCGTCCCGACTAGCGGGAACTACAATGAGCAGTTCTTC.

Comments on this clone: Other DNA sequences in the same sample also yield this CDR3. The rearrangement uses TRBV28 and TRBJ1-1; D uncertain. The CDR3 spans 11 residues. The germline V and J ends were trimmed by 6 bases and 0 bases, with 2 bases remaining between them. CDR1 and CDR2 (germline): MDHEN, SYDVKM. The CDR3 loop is CASRLNTEAFF. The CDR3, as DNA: TGTGCCAGCAGGTTGAACACTGAAGCTTTCTTT.

CDR3 sequence (DNA): TGTGCCAGCTCACGGGAAAGGCATCAGCCCCAGCATTTT. Its protein is CASSRERHQPQHF. The chain combines TRBV18 with TRBJ1-5; unclear D gene. The CDR3 is 13 amino acids. Germline-derived CDR1 and CDR2 are KGHSH and LQKENI. The ends were cut back, 4 bases at V and 5 bases at J, with 9 bases in the middle. Full variable domain (rest looked up from reference TRBV18 and TRBJ1-5): NAGVMQNPRHLVRRRGQEARLRCSPMKGHSHVYWYRQLPEEGLKFMVYLQKENIIDESGMPKERFSAEFPKEGPSILRIQQVVRGDSAAYFCASSRERHQPQHFGDGTRLSIL.

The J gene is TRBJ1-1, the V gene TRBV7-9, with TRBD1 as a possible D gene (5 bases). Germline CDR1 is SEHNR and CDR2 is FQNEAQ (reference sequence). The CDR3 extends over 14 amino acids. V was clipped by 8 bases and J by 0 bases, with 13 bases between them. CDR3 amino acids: CASGKGRLNTEAFF. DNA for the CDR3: TGTGCCAGCGGCAAGGGACGGCTGAACACTGAAGCTTTCTTT.

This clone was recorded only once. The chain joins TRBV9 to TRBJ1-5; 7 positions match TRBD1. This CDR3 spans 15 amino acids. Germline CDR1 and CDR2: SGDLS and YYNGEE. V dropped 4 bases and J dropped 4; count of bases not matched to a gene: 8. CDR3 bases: TGTGCCAGCAGCCCATCCGGGACAGAAAATCAGCCCCAGCATTTT. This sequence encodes CASSPSGTENQPQHF.

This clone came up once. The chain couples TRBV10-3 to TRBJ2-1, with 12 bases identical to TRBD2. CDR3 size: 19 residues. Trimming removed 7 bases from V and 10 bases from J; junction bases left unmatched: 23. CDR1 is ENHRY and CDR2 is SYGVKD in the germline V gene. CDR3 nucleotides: TGTGCCATCACAAAGGTCGGGACTAGCGGGTCAAACCCTCAACGGGAGCAGTTCTTC. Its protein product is CAITKVGTSGSNPQREQFF.

CDR3: CASSYSREMAYNEQFF. For the CDR3, the DNA is TGTGCCAGCAGTTATTCACGGGAAATGGCCTACAATGAGCAGTTCTTC. V is TRBV6-9 and J is TRBJ2-1; D perhaps matches TRBD2 (5 bases). Germline V gene lookup returns CDR1 MNHGY and CDR2 SVAAGI. Trimming stripped 0 bases from V and 2 bases from J, with 11 bases between. There are 16 residues in the CDR3.

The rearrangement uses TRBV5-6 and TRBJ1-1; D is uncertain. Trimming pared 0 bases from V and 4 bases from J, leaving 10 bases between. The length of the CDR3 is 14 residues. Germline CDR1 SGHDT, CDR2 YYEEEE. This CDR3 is CASSLDALPTEAFF. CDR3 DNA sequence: TGTGCCAGCAGCTTGGATGCTCTCCCCACTGAAGCTTTCTTT.

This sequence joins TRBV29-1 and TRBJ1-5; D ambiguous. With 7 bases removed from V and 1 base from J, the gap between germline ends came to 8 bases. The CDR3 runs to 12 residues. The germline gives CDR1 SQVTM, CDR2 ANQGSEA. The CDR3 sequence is CSAVISNQPQHF. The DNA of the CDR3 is TGCAGCGCCGTGATCAGCAATCAGCCCCAGCATTTT.

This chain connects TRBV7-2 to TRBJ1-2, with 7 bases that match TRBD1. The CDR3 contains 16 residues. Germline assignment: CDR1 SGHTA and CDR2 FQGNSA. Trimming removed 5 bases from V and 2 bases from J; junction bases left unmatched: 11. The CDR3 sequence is CASSAPRQGTNYGYTF. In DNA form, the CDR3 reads TGTGCCAGCAGCGCTCCTCGACAGGGAACGAACTATGGCTACACCTTC. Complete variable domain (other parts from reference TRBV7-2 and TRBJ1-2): GAGVSQSPSNKVTEKGKDVELRCDPISGHTALYWYRQSLGQGLEFLIYFQGNSAPDKSGLPSDRFSAERTGGSVSTLTIQRTQQEDSAVYLCASSAPRQGTNYGYTFGSGTRLTVV.

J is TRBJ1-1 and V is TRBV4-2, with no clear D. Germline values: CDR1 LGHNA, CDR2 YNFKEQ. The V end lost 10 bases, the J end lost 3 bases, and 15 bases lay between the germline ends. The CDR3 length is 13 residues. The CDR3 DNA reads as TGTGCCACCAGGACCCCCGAGGACACTGAAGCTTTCTTT. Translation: CATRTPEDTEAFF.

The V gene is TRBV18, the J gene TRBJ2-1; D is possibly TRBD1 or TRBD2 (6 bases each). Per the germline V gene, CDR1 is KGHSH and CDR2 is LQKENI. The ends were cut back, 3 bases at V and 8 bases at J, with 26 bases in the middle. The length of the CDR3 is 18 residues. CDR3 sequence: CASSPRKGGRLGEDEQFF. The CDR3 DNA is TGTGCCAGCTCACCTCGGAAGGGGGGAAGATTAGGGGAGGATGAGCAGTTCTTC.

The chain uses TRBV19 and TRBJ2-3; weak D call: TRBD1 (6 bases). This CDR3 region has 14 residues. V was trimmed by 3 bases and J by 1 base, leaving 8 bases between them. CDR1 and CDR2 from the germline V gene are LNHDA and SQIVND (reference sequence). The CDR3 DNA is TGTGCCAGTAGTATCTCAGGGGGCACAGATACGCAGTATTTT. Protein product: CASSISGGTDTQYF.

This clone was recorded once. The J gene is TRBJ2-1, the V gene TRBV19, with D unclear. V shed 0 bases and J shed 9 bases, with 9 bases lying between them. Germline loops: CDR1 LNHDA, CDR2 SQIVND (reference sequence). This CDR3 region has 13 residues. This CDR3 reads CASSIDIVGEQFF. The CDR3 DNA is TGTGCCAGTAGTATAGATATTGTCGGTGAGCAGTTCTTC. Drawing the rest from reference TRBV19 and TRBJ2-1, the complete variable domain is DGGITQSPKYLFRKEGQNVTLSCEQNLNHDAMYWYRQDPGQGLRLIYYSQIVNDFQKGDIAEGYSVSREKKESFPLTVTSAQKNPTAFYLCASSIDIVGEQFFGPGTRLTVL.

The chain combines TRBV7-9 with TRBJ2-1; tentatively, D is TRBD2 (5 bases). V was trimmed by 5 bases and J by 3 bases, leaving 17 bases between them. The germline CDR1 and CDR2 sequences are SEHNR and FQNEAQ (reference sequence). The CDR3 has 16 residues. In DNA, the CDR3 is TGTGCCAGCAGCACCTCCGGGAACGCAGGCTACAATGAGCAGTTCTTC. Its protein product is CASSTSGNAGYNEQFF.